This TCR beta chain was identified during a study of OX40 agonist ivuxolimab in advanced cancers. Whole-study context: An agonistic anti-OX40 (CD134) antibody, ivuxolimab, was used to treat the patients.

The study, taken as a whole, reports: In general, CD8+ T cells held more expanded clones than CD4+ did, on average.

The CDR3 is made up of 15 amino acids. Germline V CDR1 and CDR2: MNHEY, SVGAGI. V lost 5 bases, J lost 7 bases, and 18 bases lay in between. Clones were sequenced by immunoSEQ multiplex PCR, and TCRdb holds only the in-frame ones, with some missing. Of about 45,000 clones detected, around 84% appear once; the ten largest clones hold 2.6%. For this clone: Its antigen remains unidentified.

This sequence originates from an adult with an advanced solid tumor such as melanoma, head and neck, liver or kidney cancer. The gene calls are TRBV6-5 and TRBJ2-4; tentatively, D is TRBD1 (8 bases). The sequencing used CD4+ or CD8+ T cells sorted from blood, collected in a trial of the OX40 agonist ivuxolimab. This CDR3 reads CASSGRDRQTNIQYF. The CDR3 DNA sequence: TGTGCCAGCAGTGGGAGGGACAGGCAAACGAACATTCAGTACTTC.